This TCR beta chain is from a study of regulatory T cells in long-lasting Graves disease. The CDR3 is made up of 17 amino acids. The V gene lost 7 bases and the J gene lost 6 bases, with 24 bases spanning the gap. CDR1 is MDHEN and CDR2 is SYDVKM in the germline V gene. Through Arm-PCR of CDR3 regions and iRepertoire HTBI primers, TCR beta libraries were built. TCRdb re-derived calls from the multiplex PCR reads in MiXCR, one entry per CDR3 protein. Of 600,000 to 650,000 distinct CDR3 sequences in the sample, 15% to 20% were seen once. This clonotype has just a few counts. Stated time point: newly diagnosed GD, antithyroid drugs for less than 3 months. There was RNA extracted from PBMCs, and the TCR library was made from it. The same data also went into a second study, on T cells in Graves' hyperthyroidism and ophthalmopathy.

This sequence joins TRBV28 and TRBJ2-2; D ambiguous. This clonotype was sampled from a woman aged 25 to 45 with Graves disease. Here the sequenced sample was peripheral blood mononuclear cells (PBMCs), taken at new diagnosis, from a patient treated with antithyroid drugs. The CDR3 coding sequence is TGTGCCAGCACATATTACACGACGAAATCCCAGTCCGGGGAGCTGTTTTTT. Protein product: CASTYYTTKSQSGELFF. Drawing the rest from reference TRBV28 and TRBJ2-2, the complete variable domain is DVKVTQSSRYLVKRTGEKVFLECVQDMDHENMFWYRQDPGLGLRLIYFSYDVKMKEKGDIPEGYSVSREKKERFSLILESASTNQTSMYLCASTYYTTKSQSGELFFGEGSRLTVL.